A single TCR beta chain is shown here with its context. The data stem from a study of blood T cell repertoires in COVID-19. For the study at large: T cells, B-cell-depleted T cells, or PBMCs supplied cDNA or gDNA.

Libraries were prepared by immunoSEQ multiplex PCR; TCRdb keeps only in-frame clonotypes and omits some of them. The sample holds about 340,000 clones, about 90% seen once. This CDR3 contains 14 residues. J was trimmed by 5 bases and V by 3 bases; bases with no gene match: 4. Per the germline V gene, CDR1 is LGHNA and CDR2 is YSLEER. The receptor was isolated from a woman aged 45-60 years with COVID-19, enrolled during active disease. The sequenced sample was peripheral blood. The chain combines TRBV4-3 with TRBJ2-4, with 7 bases that match TRBD2. The CDR3 DNA reads TGCGCCAGCAGCCATACCCGGGGGGAAAACATTCAGTACTTC. Its protein is CASSHTRGENIQYF.